This T cell receptor (beta chain) comes out of a study of cytomegalovirus exposure and HLA in healthy donors. Overall study findings and caveats: In vitro data verified a few CMV-associated chains as specific for CMV antigens. With DRB1 most and HLA-C fewest, TCR association rates differed between HLA loci in a later analysis. In an earlier analysis, productive rearrangement rates for most beta V segments clustered near 87% or 30%.

Remarks on this clone: No antigen is known for it.

The PCR ran on 60 Vbeta and 13 Jbeta primers. The protocol was immunoSEQ multiplex PCR, while the TCRdb copy is restricted to in-frame clones and leaves out a portion. The sample lists about 160,000 clones; around 80% were seen once. The sequence was obtained from a man aged 40-49 years in good health and CMV-seronegative. Sequenced material: PBMCs.

This CDR3 is CASSPGGGQPQHF. Written as DNA, the CDR3 is TGTGCCAGCAGCCCGGGGGGAGGTCAGCCCCAGCATTTT. The V and J genes are TRBV5-6 and TRBJ1-5, with D possibly being TRBD1 (5 bases). CDR3 length: 13 amino acids. Between the trimmed V and J ends, which lost 4 bases and 6 bases, there was a span of 11 bases. Germline lookup yields CDR1 SGHDT and CDR2 YYEEEE.